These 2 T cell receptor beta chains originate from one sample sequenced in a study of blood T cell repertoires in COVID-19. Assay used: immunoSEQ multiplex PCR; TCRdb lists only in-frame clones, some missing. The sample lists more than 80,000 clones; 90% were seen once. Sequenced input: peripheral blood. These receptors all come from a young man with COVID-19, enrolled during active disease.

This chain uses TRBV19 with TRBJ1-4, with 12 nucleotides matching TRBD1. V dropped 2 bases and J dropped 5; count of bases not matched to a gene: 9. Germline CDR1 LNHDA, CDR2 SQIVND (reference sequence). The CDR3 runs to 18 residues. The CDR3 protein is CASSIFGTGGVVNEKLFF. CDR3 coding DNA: TGTGCCAGTAGTATATTCGGGACAGGGGGCGTCGTGAATGAAAAACTGTTTTTT.

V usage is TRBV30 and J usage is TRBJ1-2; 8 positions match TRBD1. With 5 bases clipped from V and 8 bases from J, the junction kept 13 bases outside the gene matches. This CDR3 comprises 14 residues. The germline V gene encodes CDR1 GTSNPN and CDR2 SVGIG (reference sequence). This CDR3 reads CAWGTGVVSGGYTF. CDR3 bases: TGTGCCTGGGGGACAGGTGTAGTCTCGGGGGGCTACACCTTC.